This T cell receptor beta chain stems from a study of blood T cell repertoires in COVID-19. Turning to the study itself: The samples span acute and convalescent COVID-19 from the United States, Italy and Spain. Nucleic acid was either cDNA or gDNA, and it came from T cells, B-cell-depleted T cells, or PBMCs.

Original handling: By means of reference gene primer amplification, nucleated cell counts were estimated. Libraries were prepared by immunoSEQ multiplex PCR; TCRdb keeps only in-frame clonotypes and omits some of them. That table is the source of V, J and clone size, and D and trimming were worked out from the DNA. The data show 100,000 to 140,000 clones, with 80% to 85% seen just once and approximately 4.4% held by the top ten. CDR3 size: 16 residues. The V gene lost 6 bases and the J gene lost 0 bases, with 15 bases spanning the gap. CDR1 and CDR2 from the germline V gene are MDHEN and SYDVKM. Sequencing was carried out using peripheral blood. The rearrangement links TRBV28 to TRBJ1-3, with D tentatively TRBD1 (5 bases). This receptor was obtained from a human donor in a cohort sampled during active COVID-19. CDR3 sequence: CASRSNRQSSGNTIYF. In DNA, the CDR3 is TGTGCCAGCAGGTCGAACAGACAGAGCTCTGGAAACACCATATATTTT.